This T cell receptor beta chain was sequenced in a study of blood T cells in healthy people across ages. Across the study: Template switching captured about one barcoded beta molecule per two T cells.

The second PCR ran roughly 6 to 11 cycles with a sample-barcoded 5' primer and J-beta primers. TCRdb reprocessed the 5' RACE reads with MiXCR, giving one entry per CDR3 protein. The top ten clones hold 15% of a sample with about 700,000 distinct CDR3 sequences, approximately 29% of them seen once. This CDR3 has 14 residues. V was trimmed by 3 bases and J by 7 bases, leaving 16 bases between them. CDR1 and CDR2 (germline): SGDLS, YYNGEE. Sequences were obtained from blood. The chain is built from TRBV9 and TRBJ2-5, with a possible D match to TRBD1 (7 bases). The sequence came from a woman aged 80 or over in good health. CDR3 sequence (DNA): TGTGCCAGCAGCGGACTAGACAGGGTCGGGACCCAGTACTTC. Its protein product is CASSGLDRVGTQYF.